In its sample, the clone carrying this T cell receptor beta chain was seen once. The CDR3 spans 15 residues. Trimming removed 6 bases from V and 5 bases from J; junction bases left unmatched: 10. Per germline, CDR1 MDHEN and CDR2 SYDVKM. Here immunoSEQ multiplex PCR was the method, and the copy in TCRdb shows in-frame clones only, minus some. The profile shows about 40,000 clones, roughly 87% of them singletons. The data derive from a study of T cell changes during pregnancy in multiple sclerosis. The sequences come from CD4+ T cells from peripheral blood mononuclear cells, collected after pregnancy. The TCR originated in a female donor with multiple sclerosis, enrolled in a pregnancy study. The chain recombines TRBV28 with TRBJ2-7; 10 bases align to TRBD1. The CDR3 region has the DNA TGTGCCAGCAGCCCGGCCGGGACAGGGGCCCACGAGCAGTACTTC. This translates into CASSPAGTGAHEQYF.